These T cell receptor beta chains were read from a single sample in a study of blood T cells in healthy people across ages. MiXCR was run by TCRdb on the 5' RACE reads, yielding one entry per CDR3 protein. The sample includes more than 1.4 million distinct CDR3 sequences, 42% of them seen just once. Sequenced: blood. The receptors were sampled from a young woman in good health. CDR3s leave out the opening cysteine and the closing phenylalanine or tryptophan. Each record gives: D gene, V gene, J gene, CDR3 protein. The D gene is left open where the match is weak.

>-|TRBV20-1|TRBJ1-1
SARVNRNTEAF
>-|TRBV4-1|TRBJ1-2
ASSQNEKTVYGYT
>TRBD2|TRBV25-1|TRBJ2-3
ATRAVAGTDTQY
>-|TRBV3-1|TRBJ1-5
ASSQGGTKKPQH
>-|TRBV6-6|-
ASTWSSYNEQY
>-|TRBV5-1|TRBJ2-5
ASSLNRGPPGYEQY
>TRBD1|TRBV7-9|TRBJ1-1
ASSPPSTGANTEAF
>-|TRBV12-3/TRBV12-4|TRBJ1-2
SSSFAVGYT
>-|TRBV12-3/TRBV12-4|TRBJ2-7
ASSSALGPYERY
>-|TRBV5-1|TRBJ2-5
ASSLKTGTEETQY
>-|TRBV30|TRBJ1-3
AWSPGSSGNTIY
>-|TRBV28|TRBJ2-3
ASSSSTGTTQY
>TRBD1|TRBV14|TRBJ1-1
ASSQAGGAF
>TRBD2|TRBV10-3|TRBJ2-1
ATRPPGLAGFNEQF
>TRBD1|TRBV7-2|TRBJ2-7
ASSAVVHTGAADEQY
>-|TRBV10-3|TRBJ2-3
AISSAADTQY